Sequencing of this T cell receptor beta chain was carried out in a study of blood T cell repertoires in COVID-19 (dated by TCRdb to 2020 to 2022). As for the study more broadly: The collaborator samples originated in the United States, Italy and Spain and spanned the acute and convalescent phases of COVID-19. The prospective study material was composed of cDNA or gDNA derived from T cells, B-cell-depleted T cells, or PBMCs. Deeply sampled blood TCRbeta repertoires from subjects exposed to, actively infected with, or recovered from COVID-19 were included in the dataset. A freely available public database, intended as a resource for researchers studying the immune response to SARS-CoV-2, is where the repertoires were released. The samples were drawn from the first 160 participants of the ongoing ImmuneRACE study and from more than 1,000 subjects provided by 6 global collaborators. Nearly every sample came with metadata listing a de-identified subject ID, COVID-19 status, age in years and sex. Where available, HLA class I and class II types were taken from metadata supplied by the sample provider and were not determined by assay-based typing. General conclusions and limits of the study: The quantity of clinical and demographic metadata differed by source and by participant and was supplied without curation.

The collaborating institutions used their own protocols to collect whole blood in K2EDTA tubes. For TCRbeta analysis, collaborator samples were shipped as frozen whole blood, as isolated PBMCs, or as DNA extracted from either sample type. TCRbeta CDR3 regions were amplified from genomic DNA by means of the immunoSEQ Assay, a bias-controlled multiplex PCR. The authors processed their data as follows. The number of nucleated cells in each sample was estimated by amplification of reference gene primers within the assay. To quantify the absolute abundance of each unique TCRbeta CDR3 rearrangement, sequence reads were collapsed and filtered. For each sample, productive Simpson clonality was calculated by taking the square root of Simpson's diversity index across productive rearrangements. TCRdb limited this immuneACCESS table to in-frame rearrangements with V and J called. A share of clones is missing; checked studies link under half to unresolved V genes, and the rest is unexplained. D and trimming were read from the DNA, whereas the V and J calls and clone size are those reported in that table. Across this sample there are about 240,000 clones, with roughly four fifths seen only once. The ten largest clones capture 3% to 4% of the sample.

Looking up the germline V gene yields CDR1 SGHRS and CDR2 YFSETQ. Trimming takes 4 bases off V and 8 bases off J; junction bases not matched to a gene: 9. CDR3 length: 14 amino acids, cysteine to phenylalanine. Kept here is only the CDR3 DNA, which spans 42 bases and is read in frame from base 1. A remark on this clone: Its antigen remains unidentified. No much larger clonotype is one base removed from it; base qualities were not supplied.

The sequenced sample consisted of peripheral blood. This chain is built from TRBV5-1 and TRBJ1-2, with 9 central nucleotides matching TRBD1. The receptor's source is a woman aged 18-29 years with acute or convalescent COVID-19. The DNA reads as follows: TGCGCCAGCAGCCCGAGGACAGGGGAGTACGGCTACACCTTC. It is translated as CASSPRTGEYGYTF.